These 28 T cell receptor beta chains were all obtained from the same sample, sequenced in a study of PD-1 blockade in classical Hodgkin lymphoma. Time point: cycle 4 day 1 (C4D1), after 6 weeks of nivolumab. Patients all relapsed after autologous stem cell transplantation, and there was variation in brentuximab vedotin exposure. TCRdb's copy holds only in-frame clones and misses some; the assay was immunoSEQ multiplex PCR. This table holds about 93,000 clones, over 75% found once. Sequencing used peripheral blood mononuclear cells (PBMCs), obtained before the fourth cycle of nivolumab. The receptors shown here come from a human donor with classical Hodgkin lymphoma.

The chain recombines TRBV6-1 with TRBJ1-6; a possible D gene is TRBD1 (5 bases). Germline CDR1 and CDR2: MNHNS and SASEGT. This CDR3 contains 17 residues. V was pared by 0 bases and J by 9 bases, with 18 bases between. The CDR3 DNA follows: TGTGCCAGCAGTGAAGCTGGGGGTGTCGATTTGAGTTCACCCCTCCACTTT. Protein: CASSEAGGVDLSSPLHF.

V and J are TRBV11-2 and TRBJ2-5; D gene uncertain. V was shortened by 1 base and J by 5 bases, with 20 bases between the two germline ends. The length of the CDR3 is 17 residues. Germline CDR1 reads SGHAT; CDR2 reads FQNNGV. CDR3 loop: CASSLGPIGGTGETQYF. The CDR3 DNA reads TGTGCCAGCAGCTTAGGGCCCATAGGTGGAACCGGCGAGACCCAGTACTTC.

This chain connects TRBV10-3 to TRBJ2-5; D gene unclear. V was cut by 3 bases and J by 0 bases, with 5 bases left in between. This CDR3 is 13 amino acids long. Germline lookup yields CDR1 ENHRY and CDR2 SYGVKD. CDR3 amino acids: CAISDTDQETQYF. CDR3 DNA: TGTGCCATCAGTGACACAGACCAAGAGACCCAGTACTTC.

The V and J genes are TRBV6-1 and TRBJ2-7; 7 positions match TRBD1. Germline V CDR1 and CDR2: MNHNS, SASEGT. The junction had 10 bases not matched to a gene; V was cut back by 4 bases and J by 7 bases. The CDR3 spans 14 residues. The CDR3 sequence: CASSALDRAGEQYF. The CDR3, as DNA: TGTGCCAGCAGTGCACTCGACAGGGCTGGTGAGCAGTACTTC.

DNA for the CDR3: TGTGCCAGCAGCTTACTAGCGGGAGGGAGAGGTGAGCAGTTCTTC. Translation: CASSLLAGGRGEQFF. This chain uses TRBV7-2 with TRBJ2-1; 12 nucleotides line up with TRBD2. The CDR3 loop spans 15 amino acids. V dropped 2 bases and J dropped 9; count of bases not matched to a gene: 5. Germline V gene lookup returns CDR1 SGHTA and CDR2 FQGNSA.

The DNA for the CDR3 is TGCGCCAGCAGCTTCCAGGAGTACACTGAAGCTTTCTTT. It translates to CASSFQEYTEAFF. V usage is TRBV5-1 and J usage is TRBJ1-1; no reliable D call. Germline V gives CDR1 SGHRS, CDR2 YFSETQ. V dropped 2 bases and J dropped 3 bases, with 8 bases sitting between them. There are 13 residues in the CDR3.

The V and J genes are TRBV9 and TRBJ2-3, with TRBD2 identical over 9 bases. Germline V gene data show CDR1 as SGDLS and CDR2 as YYNGEE. V was pared by 0 bases and J by 0 bases, with 8 bases of the junction left unmatched. CDR3 length: 18 amino acids. This CDR3 is CASSVEFAGGSSTDTQYF. CDR3 bases: TGTGCCAGCAGCGTAGAGTTTGCGGGGGGGAGTAGCACAGATACGCAGTATTTT.

This clone has a single count. The chain is built from TRBV6-5 and TRBJ1-2; D gene ambiguous. Per the germline V gene, CDR1 is MNHEY and CDR2 is SVGAGI. V was shortened by 0 bases and J by 5 bases, with 13 bases between the two germline ends. There are 15 residues in the CDR3. The CDR3 region is CASSYSVTAIYGYTF. The CDR3, as DNA: TGTGCCAGCAGTTACTCGGTAACAGCTATTTATGGCTACACCTTC.

This chain joins TRBV27 and TRBJ1-1; 9 nucleotides match TRBD1. The germline V gene has CDR1 MNHEY and CDR2 SMNVEV (reference sequence). Trimming cost V 6 bases and J 4 bases; bases outside gene matches: 9. The CDR3 length is 15 residues. Here the CDR3 reads CASRLTGTGSTEAFF. CDR3 DNA: TGTGCCAGCAGATTGACCGGGACAGGGAGCACTGAAGCTTTCTTT.

The genes are TRBV7-9 and TRBJ2-3, with 8 bases matching TRBD2. Germline-derived CDR1 and CDR2 are SEHNR and FQNEAQ (reference sequence). This CDR3 is 16 amino acids long. The V gene end was trimmed by 5 bases and the J gene end by 5 bases; junction bases not matched to a gene: 12. The CDR3 region is CASSGGGQGRRDTQYF. CDR3 DNA: TGTGCCAGCAGCGGCGGGGGGCAGGGGAGGAGAGATACGCAGTATTTT. The full variable domain, its missing parts supplied by reference TRBV7-9 and TRBJ2-3, is DTGVSQNPRHKITKRGQNVTFRCDPISEHNRLYWYRQTLGQGPEFLTYFQNEAQLEKSRLLSDRFSAERPKGSFSTLEIQRTEQGDSAMYLCASSGGGQGRRDTQYFGPGTRLTVL.

The genes are TRBV9 and TRBJ1-4; 10 positions match TRBD1. After removal of 4 bases from V and 8 bases from J, the junction contained 14 bases not matched to a gene. Per the germline V gene, CDR1 is SGDLS and CDR2 is YYNGEE. There are 17 residues in the CDR3. The CDR3, as DNA: TGTGCCAGCAGCCCCGGGACAGGGGCATTCGGTAAAGAAAAACTGTTTTTT. Amino acid sequence: CASSPGTGAFGKEKLFF.

In DNA form, the CDR3 reads TGCAGCGTTGAGTACAGCGGGGGGGTGCCCTACGAGCAGTACTTC. It codes for CSVEYSGGVPYEQYF. The chain couples TRBV29-1 to TRBJ2-7, with TRBD2 matching over 10 bases. V shed 3 bases and J 2 bases; nucleotides not matched to a gene: 7. CDR3 length equals 15 residues. CDR1 and CDR2 from the germline V gene are SQVTM and ANQGSEA.

This rearrangement joins TRBV11-1 to TRBJ2-7, with no clear D. The CDR3 is 15 amino acids. Germline V lookup: CDR1 SGHAT, CDR2 FQDESV (reference sequence). V was trimmed by 0 bases and J by 3 bases, leaving 12 bases between them. The CDR3 nucleotides read TGTGCCAGCAGCTTAGCAGGTCAGTCGATCTACGAGCAGTACTTC. As protein: CASSLAGQSIYEQYF.

V usage is TRBV15 and J usage is TRBJ1-6; D is undetermined. Deletions cut 4 bases from V and 0 bases from J, with 10 bases between. The CDR3 has 16 amino acids. Per germline, CDR1 LNHNV and CDR2 YYDKDF (reference sequence). The CDR3 sequence: CATSKQTSSYNSPLHF. Written as DNA, the CDR3 is TGTGCCACCAGCAAACAGACTAGCTCCTATAATTCACCCCTCCACTTT.

This chain connects TRBV30 to TRBJ2-1; no firm D call. Per germline, CDR1 GTSNPN and CDR2 SVGIG (reference sequence). This CDR3 is 12 amino acids long. The V end lost 2 bases, the J end lost 7 bases, and 9 bases lay between the germline ends. The CDR3 DNA reads TGTGCCTGGAGTCAGCAGGCGAATGAGCAGTTCTTC. It codes for CAWSQQANEQFF.

V is TRBV6-6 and J is TRBJ2-7; TRBD2 matches 10 bases. The ends lost 4 bases at V and 3 bases at J; junction bases unmatched: 6. This CDR3 is 15 amino acids long. The V gene's germline CDR1 is MNHNY and CDR2 SVGAGI (reference sequence). The CDR3, as DNA: TGTGCCAGCAGTTGGCTAGCGGGGGATCACTACGAGCAGTACTTC. Its protein is CASSWLAGDHYEQYF.

This chain connects TRBV25-1 to TRBJ1-6; D not certain. CDR3 length: 13 amino acids. V was trimmed by 10 bases and J by 4 bases, leaving 11 bases between them. Looked up from germline, CDR1 is MGHDK and CDR2 is SYGVNS. For the CDR3, the DNA is TGTGCCACCACTTCAGGTTATAATTCACCCCTCCACTTT. Protein sequence: CATTSGYNSPLHF.

The chain couples TRBV7-9 to TRBJ1-1, with 7 bases identical to TRBD1. Germline CDR1 is SEHNR and CDR2 is FQNEAQ (reference sequence). With V trimmed by 7 bases and J by 5 bases, 7 bases remained unmatched. The CDR3 spans 13 residues. DNA for the CDR3: TGTGCCAGCACCCCAGGGGGTATAACTGAAGCTTTCTTT. Its protein is CASTPGGITEAFF.

This clone was seen only a few times. The J gene is TRBJ2-2, the V gene TRBV7-9; D not certain. This CDR3 is built from 13 residues. Looked up from germline, CDR1 is SEHNR and CDR2 is FQNEAQ (reference sequence). With 6 bases removed from V and 0 bases from J, the gap between germline ends came to 5 bases. The CDR3 protein is CASRGTNTGELFF. The CDR3, as DNA: TGTGCCAGCAGAGGTACGAACACCGGGGAGCTGTTTTTT.

The V and J genes are TRBV27 and TRBJ2-7; D gene unclear. Germline CDR1 reads MNHEY; CDR2 reads SMNVEV (reference sequence). This CDR3 is 16 amino acids long. Trimming took off 5 bases at V and 1 base at J, with 18 bases between the two ends. This CDR3 reads CASSPILQYGSYEQYF. The CDR3 nucleotides read TGTGCCAGCAGTCCCATCTTACAGTACGGGTCCTACGAGCAGTACTTC.

The CDR3 DNA follows: TGTGCTAGTGGTTTGACCACGGGACAGGGGGCTGGGGCAACTAATGAAAAACTGTTTTTT. Encoded protein: CASGLTTGQGAGATNEKLFF. The V gene is TRBV12-5, the J gene TRBJ1-4; 12 positions agree with TRBD1. From germline, CDR1 is LGHNT and CDR2 FRNRAP. The CDR3 spans 20 residues. V gave up 2 bases and J gave up 0 bases; unmatched junction bases: 10.

This clone was observed a handful of times. V gene TRBV10-3 combines with J gene TRBJ1-1; no clear D. CDR1 ENHRY and CDR2 SYGVKD come from the germline V gene. The CDR3 is 13 residues long. V was shortened by 2 bases and J by 3 bases, with 7 bases between the two germline ends. CDR3 residues: CAISERGYTEAFF. CDR3 bases: TGTGCCATCAGTGAGCGGGGATACACTGAAGCTTTCTTT.

This clone has a count of ten or more. This same CDR3 is encoded by further DNA sequences in the sample. This rearrangement joins TRBV6-5 to TRBJ1-6, with 9 nucleotides matching TRBD1. J was trimmed by 8 bases and V by 0 bases; bases with no gene match: 2. From germline, CDR1 is MNHEY and CDR2 SVGAGI. The CDR3 consists of 15 residues. The CDR3 region is CASSYSGQGDSPLHF. In DNA form, the CDR3 reads TGTGCCAGCAGTTACTCGGGACAGGGCGATTCACCCCTCCACTTT.

The genes are TRBV9 and TRBJ2-3; D is perhaps TRBD2 (5 bases). V shed 0 bases and J shed 6 bases, with 11 bases lying between them. This CDR3 region has 14 residues. Germline CDR1 reads SGDLS; CDR2 reads YYNGEE. CDR3: CASSVAPPGDTQYF. For the CDR3, the DNA is TGTGCCAGCAGCGTAGCCCCTCCGGGGGATACGCAGTATTTT.

About this clone itself: One end of the junction is discordant with germline, which a read error may explain. The chain links TRBV6-5 to TRBJ2-5; 16 bases match TRBD2. From germline, CDR1 is MNHEY and CDR2 SVGAGI. This CDR3 region has 15 residues. Written as DNA, the CDR3 is TGTGTCAGCAGGGGACTAGCGGGGGGGCGTGAGACCCAGTACTTC. Translated: CVSRGLAGGRETQYF.

This chain joins TRBV19 and TRBJ1-2, with D uncertain. CDR1 and CDR2 from the germline V gene are LNHDA and SQIVND (reference sequence). Deletions cut 0 bases from V and 6 bases from J, with 17 bases between. This CDR3 comprises 16 residues. In nucleotides, the CDR3 is TGTGCCAGTAGTATAGATTGGGCGGTCACCAACCATGGCTACACCTTC. It encodes CASSIDWAVTNHGYTF.

This clone has more than one count but fewer than ten. The junction shows a germline mismatch at one end, possibly a read error. This chain uses TRBV18 with TRBJ1-2; 8 nucleotides align to TRBD1. CDR1 is KGHSH and CDR2 is LQKENI in the germline V gene. This CDR3 has 14 residues. CDR3 in amino acids: CASSPQGDSNGYTF. CDR3 coding DNA: TGTGCCAGCTCGCCACAGGGGGACTCTAATGGCTACACCTTC.

The chain recombines TRBV9 with TRBJ2-5; 16 nucleotides match TRBD2. The length of the CDR3 is 18 residues. The germline V gene encodes CDR1 SGDLS and CDR2 YYNGEE. After removal of 0 bases from V and 0 bases from J, the junction contained 2 bases not matched to a gene. CDR3: CASSVGGLAGGYQETQYF. CDR3 DNA: TGTGCCAGCAGCGTAGGGGGACTAGCGGGAGGGTACCAAGAGACCCAGTACTTC.